One sample yielded the 30 T cell receptor beta chains listed below, sequenced in a study of T cell responses to AZD1222 COVID-19 vaccine. The data were produced by immunoSEQ multiplex PCR, yet TCRdb's version contains in-frame clones alone and is incomplete. The repertoire holds 120,000 to 150,000 clones, with about 92% as singletons. Material: peripheral blood, obtained on day 0 of AZD1222 vaccination. Every receptor here comes from an adult in good health.

The chain has TRBV6-5 and TRBJ1-2; no clear D gene. Germline assignment: CDR1 MNHEY and CDR2 SVGAGI. This CDR3 contains 12 residues. V lost 4 bases and J lost 7, with 10 bases in between. The CDR3 DNA sequence: TGTGCCAGCAGTTCCTACCAAAGTGGCTACACCTTC. Translated, it gives CASSSYQSGYTF.

The chain links TRBV18 to TRBJ2-1; D is tentatively TRBD1 or TRBD2 (5 bases each). Germline V lookup: CDR1 KGHSH, CDR2 LQKENI. The germline V and J ends were trimmed by 0 bases and 2 bases, with 11 bases remaining between them. The length of the CDR3 is 16 residues. CDR3: CASSPPKRTPYNEQFF. For the CDR3, the DNA is TGTGCCAGCTCACCACCGAAGCGGACACCCTACAATGAGCAGTTCTTC.

The V and J genes are TRBV4-3 and TRBJ2-3; D may be TRBD1 (5 bases). In germline, CDR1 is LGHNA, CDR2 YSLEER. Trimming shortened V by 0 bases and J by 2 bases, and 12 bases separated the two germline ends. This CDR3 spans 16 amino acids. CDR3 amino acids: CASSQDTAQVTDTQYF. CDR3 coding DNA: TGCGCCAGCAGCCAAGATACTGCACAGGTCACAGATACGCAGTATTTT.

The chain links TRBV30 to TRBJ2-5; D might be TRBD2 (7 bases). V lost 0 bases, J lost 5 bases, and 13 bases lay in between. CDR1 and CDR2 (germline): GTSNPN, SVGIG (reference sequence). This CDR3 region has 14 residues. CDR3 loop: CAWSVGGGRETQYF. The CDR3 nucleotides are TGTGCCTGGAGTGTGGGAGGGGGACGGGAGACCCAGTACTTC.

The chain couples TRBV5-4 to TRBJ1-1; no definite D call. Trimming cost V 1 base and J 0 bases, with 7 bases left between them. CDR3 length: 14 residues. Germline CDR1 is SGHNT and CDR2 is YYREEE (reference sequence). CDR3 bases: TGTGCCAGCAGCTTGATGAACCTGAACACTGAAGCTTTCTTT. Its translation is CASSLMNLNTEAFF.

The sample holds a few counts of this clone. The chain employs TRBV7-3 and TRBJ2-3; 7 bases agree with TRBD2. CDR3 length equals 16 residues. The J segment lost 0 bases and the V segment lost 3 bases, leaving 6 bases of the junction unmatched. From germline, CDR1 is SGHTA and CDR2 FQGTGA. This CDR3 is CASSFPSGTSTDTQYF. CDR3 DNA sequence: TGTGCCAGCAGCTTTCCTAGCGGCACTAGCACAGATACGCAGTATTTT.

The V call is TRBV25-1, the J call TRBJ2-3, with D uncertain. V shed 6 bases and J shed 3 bases, with 7 bases lying between them. Germline CDR1 is MGHDK and CDR2 is SYGVNS. This CDR3 is 12 amino acids long. CDR3 nucleotide sequence: TGTGCCAGCAGCCCCAGGACAGATACGCAGTATTTT. It translates to CASSPRTDTQYF.

The genes are TRBV24-1 and TRBJ2-1, with 11 bases identical to TRBD2. The CDR3 spans 18 residues. The trim removed 6 bases at V and 7 bases at J, leaving 16 bases unmatched. In germline, CDR1 is KGHDR, CDR2 SFDVKD. CDR3 nucleotide sequence: TGTGCCACCAGTCCTCGCTCCGTCACTAGCGGGAGATGGAATGAGCAGTTCTTC. Residues: CATSPRSVTSGRWNEQFF.

This clone was detected once. The V gene is TRBV6-5, the J gene TRBJ1-2; D gene uncertain. This CDR3 is 14 amino acids long. The germline CDR1 and CDR2 sequences are MNHEY and SVGAGI. The germline V and J ends were trimmed by 2 bases and 5 bases, with 12 bases remaining between them. The CDR3 sequence is CASSYRPDLYGYTF. In nucleotides, the CDR3 is TGTGCCAGCAGTTACCGGCCAGACCTATATGGCTACACCTTC.

The V gene is TRBV30, the J gene TRBJ2-3, with TRBD1 identical over 7 bases. This CDR3 comprises 18 residues. V shed 2 bases and J 2 bases; nucleotides not matched to a gene: 16. The germline V gene has CDR1 GTSNPN and CDR2 SVGIG (reference sequence). CDR3 sequence reads: CAWSPNLPSGTVTDTQYF. The CDR3 region has the DNA TGTGCCTGGAGTCCGAACCTCCCTTCCGGGACAGTCACAGATACGCAGTATTTT.

The chain has TRBV7-3 and TRBJ1-6; TRBD1 matches at 8 bases. Germline V gene data show CDR1 as SGHTA and CDR2 as FQGTGA. J gave up 8 bases and V 5 bases, and 2 bases lay outside the gene matches. CDR3 length: 13 amino acids. CDR3: CASSTTGDSPLHF. As DNA, the CDR3 is TGTGCCAGCAGCACGACAGGGGATTCACCCCTCCACTTT.

This clone was counted a single time. In nucleotides, the CDR3 is TGTGCCAGCAGCCAAGTGATCCCAGGGGAGCAGTACTTC. Translation gives CASSQVIPGEQYF. V gene TRBV14 combines with J gene TRBJ2-7, with D possibly TRBD1 on 5 matching bases. Germline V gene lookup returns CDR1 SGHDN and CDR2 FVKESK. CDR3 length equals 13 residues. V was shortened by 1 base and J by 7 bases, with 11 bases between the two germline ends.

The DNA of the CDR3 is TGCGCCAGCAGCTTGGAAGCGGGAGTTGGTTACAATGAGCAGTTCTTC. It encodes CASSLEAGVGYNEQFF. This chain joins TRBV5-1 and TRBJ2-1, with 8 bases identical to TRBD2. The ends lost 0 bases at V and 4 bases at J; junction bases unmatched: 6. This CDR3 has 16 amino acids. Germline loops: CDR1 SGHRS, CDR2 YFSETQ. The entire variable domain, with the rest obtained from reference TRBV5-1 and TRBJ2-1, is as follows: KAGVTQTPRYLIKTRGQQVTLSCSPISGHRSVSWYQQTPGQGLQFLFEYFSETQRNKGNFPGRFSGRQFSNSRSEMNVSTLELGDSALYLCASSLEAGVGYNEQFFGPGTRLTVL.

The chain employs TRBV6-5 and TRBJ1-1; D not resolved. The germline V gene encodes CDR1 MNHEY and CDR2 SVGAGI. Between the trimmed V and J ends, which lost 6 bases and 3 bases, there was a span of 17 bases. The CDR3 is 15 amino acids. The CDR3 DNA reads as TGTGCCAGCAGACTCTCTAGAGGGAGAGACACTGAAGCTTTCTTT. Its protein is CASRLSRGRDTEAFF.

The gene calls are TRBV6-5 and TRBJ1-2; a possible D gene is TRBD1 (5 bases). Looked up from germline, CDR1 is MNHEY and CDR2 is SVGAGI. The CDR3 consists of 13 residues. The V end was cut by 7 bases, the J end by 4 bases, with 13 bases between. The CDR3 DNA follows: TGTGCCAGCACCCCAGGACACCCCTATGGCTACACCTTC. The encoded protein is CASTPGHPYGYTF.

The V gene is TRBV10-3, the J gene TRBJ2-5; TRBD1 agrees at 8 bases. This CDR3 contains 17 residues. Germline lookup yields CDR1 ENHRY and CDR2 SYGVKD. V dropped 4 bases and J dropped 2; count of bases not matched to a gene: 12. CDR3 region: CAISGLDRASIQETQYF. CDR3 DNA: TGTGCCATCAGTGGCCTGGACAGGGCATCGATTCAAGAGACCCAGTACTTC.

The V call is TRBV7-9, the J call TRBJ2-7, with a weak D call TRBD2 (5 bases). The length of the CDR3 is 17 residues. Germline V gene sequence: CDR1 SEHNR, CDR2 FQNEAQ (reference sequence). Deletions cut 4 bases from V and 3 bases from J, with 22 bases between. CDR3 nucleotide sequence: TGTGCCAGCAGCTCCCTGTTTCGTCGGGGATTAAGCTACGAGCAGTACTTC. Protein: CASSSLFRRGLSYEQYF.

The genes are TRBV4-2 and TRBJ2-3; 10 nucleotides agree with TRBD2. The CDR3 spans 18 residues. V lost 0 bases and J lost 2; bases outside the gene matches: 8. CDR1 and CDR2 (germline): LGHNA, YNFKEQ. The CDR3 region is CASSQDFGAGGPTDTQYF. Written as DNA, the CDR3 is TGTGCCAGCAGCCAAGATTTTGGAGCGGGAGGGCCCACAGATACGCAGTATTTT.

The CDR3 here is CASSPSSGRAGSTDTQYF. In nucleotides, the CDR3 is TGTGCCAGCAGTCCGTCCAGCGGGAGGGCCGGAAGCACAGATACGCAGTATTTT. The chain is built from TRBV28 and TRBJ2-3; TRBD2 aligns across 10 bases. After removal of 5 bases from V and 0 bases from J, the junction contained 11 bases not matched to a gene. Germline V lookup: CDR1 MDHEN, CDR2 SYDVKM. The length of the CDR3 is 18 residues.

The chain has TRBV11-3 and TRBJ1-4, with D hard to call. V lost 5 bases and J lost 3, with 13 bases in between. The CDR3 consists of 15 residues. Germline lookup yields CDR1 SGHNT and CDR2 YENEEA. The DNA of the CDR3 is TGTGCCAGCAGCCCAGGAAGCTTGGCTAATGAAAAACTGTTTTTT. Its translation: CASSPGSLANEKLFF.

The V call is TRBV7-3, the J call TRBJ1-3, with no clear D. Germline CDR1 is SGHTA and CDR2 is FQGTGA. The CDR3 spans 17 residues. The V and J ends lost 3 bases and 0 bases respectively, with 15 bases between them. The CDR3 DNA follows: TGTGCCAGCAGCTTGGGCCCCATCGGGTTCTCTGGAAACACCATATATTTT. This encodes CASSLGPIGFSGNTIYF.

This chain connects TRBV6-2 or TRBV6-3 to TRBJ1-5; TRBD1 matches at 7 bases. J gave up 4 bases and V 6 bases, and 6 bases lay outside the gene matches. The CDR3 sequence is 14 residues long. Germline V gene data show CDR1 as MNHEY and CDR2 as SVGEGT. The CDR3 region has the DNA TGTGCCAGCAGCCAGGACAGGACAAATCAGCCCCAGCATTTT. It encodes CASSQDRTNQPQHF.

The chain is built from TRBV30 and TRBJ1-4, with TRBD1 matching over 7 bases. The CDR3 totals 14 residues. V shed 5 bases, J shed 5 bases, and the junction held 8 bases outside the gene matches. Germline CDR1 and CDR2: GTSNPN and SVGIG (reference sequence). CDR3 sequence: CAWDPGQRNEKLFF. The CDR3 nucleotides are TGTGCCTGGGACCCGGGACAGAGGAATGAAAAACTGTTTTTT.

The CDR3 spells CASSYSGDEAFF. The CDR3 DNA reads as TGTGCCAGCAGTTACTCAGGAGATGAAGCTTTCTTT. The chain recombines TRBV6-6 with TRBJ1-1; no definite D call. The CDR3 extends over 12 amino acids. V lost 0 bases and J lost 7, with 6 bases in between. Germline V CDR1 and CDR2: MNHNY, SVGAGI (reference sequence).

CDR3 in DNA: TGTGCCTGGATTTGGGGAGGACTCCAGGGGCCCAGCTCCTACGAGCAGTACTTC. Its protein is CAWIWGGLQGPSSYEQYF. This sequence joins TRBV30 and TRBJ2-7; tentatively, D is TRBD1 or TRBD2 (6 bases each). The CDR3 spans 18 residues. Germline V CDR1 and CDR2: GTSNPN, SVGIG (reference sequence). Trimming stripped 4 bases from V and 0 bases from J, with 25 bases between.

The chain is built from TRBV11-3 and TRBJ2-5; D is undetermined. The ends were cut back, 0 bases at V and 3 bases at J, with 2 bases in the middle. This CDR3 has 12 amino acids. Germline CDR1 and CDR2: SGHNT and YENEEA. CDR3 nucleotides: TGTGCCAGCAGCTTAGATGAAGAGACCCAGTACTTC. Residues: CASSLDEETQYF.

The rearrangement links TRBV6-2 or TRBV6-3 to TRBJ2-5; TRBD2 is a possible D gene (5 bases). V was pared by 5 bases and J by 2 bases, with 15 bases between. Germline loops: CDR1 MNHEY, CDR2 SVGEGT. There are 15 residues in the CDR3. CDR3: CASSARQLAQETQYF. The CDR3, as DNA: TGTGCCAGCAGTGCCCGGCAGCTAGCTCAAGAGACCCAGTACTTC.

V usage is TRBV19 and J usage is TRBJ2-7, with 11 positions matching TRBD1. V lost 6 bases, J lost 3 bases, and 7 bases stayed unmatched. Per the germline V gene, CDR1 is LNHDA and CDR2 is SQIVND (reference sequence). This CDR3 comprises 15 residues. The CDR3 reads CASSPGTGGFYEQYF. CDR3 sequence (DNA): TGTGCCAGTAGCCCAGGGACAGGGGGTTTCTACGAGCAGTACTTC.

The genes are TRBV29-1 and TRBJ1-5, with 9 bases fitting TRBD1. Germline-derived CDR1 and CDR2 are SQVTM and ANQGSEA. CDR3 length: 20 amino acids. V was pared by 3 bases and J by 6 bases, with 24 bases of the junction left unmatched. The CDR3 protein is CSVDLTTGTGKVGEAQPQHF. CDR3 nucleotides: TGCAGCGTTGACCTAACGACCGGGACAGGGAAAGTCGGTGAGGCTCAGCCCCAGCATTTT.

The chain is built from TRBV4-3 and TRBJ2-1; 8 bases are a match to TRBD2. The CDR3 spans 15 residues. V gave up 1 base and J gave up 1 base; unmatched junction bases: 0. Germline CDR1 LGHNA, CDR2 YSLEER. CDR3 DNA: TGCGCCAGCAGCCAAGGCGGGGGGTCCTACAATGAGCAGTTCTTC. This encodes CASSQGGGSYNEQFF.